Reported below is one TCR beta chain. Its antigen has not been determined. Nothing much larger sits one base from this clone, and base qualities are not available. The germline V gene encodes CDR1 MRHNA and CDR2 SNTAGT. The CDR3 has 13 amino acids, counting the end cysteine and phenylalanine. The read is trimmed to its CDR3 DNA, 39 bases read in frame from base 1. The junction shows trimming of 2 bases on V and 14 bases on J, and the gene matches do not reach 11 bases of it. The data were taken from a study of blood T cell repertoires in COVID-19 (dated by TCRdb to about 2020). Regarding the study in general: Samples from collaborators originated in the United States, Italy and Spain and spanned both the acute and convalescent phases of COVID-19. The material from the prospective study consisted of cDNA or gDNA derived from T cells, B-cell-depleted T cells, or PBMCs. The dataset comprised deeply sampled blood TCRbeta repertoires from subjects exposed to, actively infected with, or recovered from COVID-19. The repertoires were released in a freely available public database intended as a resource for research on the immune response to SARS-CoV-2. Samples came from the ongoing ImmuneRACE study (first 160 participants) plus 1,254 subjects from 6 global collaborators. Sample metadata almost always included a de-identified subject ID, COVID-19 status, age in years and sex. Where HLA class I and class II types were available, the types were taken from metadata supplied by the sample provider, not from assay-based typing.

Participants in the prospective study were aged roughly 18 to 100 years, lived in some 24 United States geographic areas, and enrolled through a virtual design. Cohort assignment in the prospective study relied on participant-reported clinical history from a screening survey and a study questionnaire. Recovered participants in ImmuneRACE Cohort 3 were defined as having two consecutive negative NP/OP PCR tests, clearance from a healthcare professional, or resolution of symptoms. In the prospective study, mobile phlebotomists collected whole blood, serum and a nasopharyngeal or oropharyngeal swab from each participant. Over a roughly 2-month period, participants in the prospective study had the option of providing additional blood draws and questionnaires. Before DNA extraction, blood samples from the prospective study were shipped at room temperature or frozen. TCRbeta CDR3 regions were amplified from genomic DNA using the immunoSEQ Assay, a bias-controlled multiplex PCR. The published analysis was carried out like this. The number of nucleated cells in each sample was estimated from the amplification of reference gene primers within the assay. To quantify the absolute abundance of each unique TCRbeta CDR3 rearrangement, sequence reads were collapsed and filtered. For each sample, productive Simpson clonality was calculated as the square root of Simpson's diversity index across productive rearrangements. TCRdb re-hosts the immuneACCESS table, in-frame sequences only. Its copies lack some clones; in the studies checked, an unresolved V gene accounts for under half of them, and the cause for the rest is not known. V and J calls and clone size come straight from that table; D and trimming were deduced from the DNA. The sample table shows almost 250,000 clones, and about 89% are seen once. Of the sample, 3.5% to 4.5% falls within the top ten clones.

Beyond this particular receptor, the publication reports: Clinical and demographic metadata were provided uncurated, with the amount varying by source and participant.

Recombination joined TRBV6-4 with TRBJ1-2, with 7 bases matching TRBD1. The sample comprised PBMCs or T cells enriched from blood (not recorded which). This TCR derives from a woman in her 30s who had recovered from COVID-19. In nucleotide form, the sequence is TGTGCCAGCAGTGACATGGGACAGTACGACTTGACCTTC. Its protein product is CASSDMGQYDLTF.